These 20 T cell receptor beta chains share one sample of origin, sequenced in a study of blood T cells in healthy people across ages. The second PCR ran roughly 7 to 12 cycles with a sample-barcoded 5' primer and J-beta primers. TCRdb called the 5' RACE reads again in MiXCR, with one record for every CDR3 protein. This table holds 650,000 to 900,000 distinct CDR3 sequences, approximately 59% found once. Specimen: blood. The source of these receptors is a man between 25 and 39 years old in good health.

This sequence joins TRBV6-5 and TRBJ2-7; D not certain. The CDR3 consists of 13 residues. CDR1 is MNHEY and CDR2 is SVGAGI in the germline V gene. V lost 2 bases to trimming and J lost 6 bases, with 11 bases between them. Here the CDR3 DNA reads TGTGCCAGCAGTTACGGCGTCGGGCGCGAGCAGTACTTC. Amino acid sequence: CASSYGVGREQYF.

The chain employs TRBV7-3 and TRBJ2-6; no firm D call. The CDR3 contains 16 residues. Germline V gene sequence: CDR1 SGHTA, CDR2 FQGTGA. The ends were cut back, 0 bases at V and 0 bases at J, with 6 bases in the middle. The CDR3 coding sequence is TGTGCCAGCAGCTTAACCCTGTCCTCTGGGGCCAACGTCCTGACTTTC. Translation: CASSLTLSSGANVLTF.

The gene calls are TRBV9 and TRBJ2-3, with unresolved D. The CDR3 is made up of 16 amino acids. Germline CDR1 is SGDLS and CDR2 is YYNGEE. V dropped 0 bases and J dropped 4 bases, with 15 bases sitting between them. Here the CDR3 reads CASSVEVGIKADTQYF. The CDR3 coding sequence is TGTGCCAGCAGCGTAGAGGTGGGGATAAAGGCAGATACGCAGTATTTT. The entire variable domain, with the rest obtained from reference TRBV9 and TRBJ2-3, is as follows: DSGVTQTPKHLITATGQRVTLRCSPRSGDLSVYWYQQSLDQGLQFLIQYYNGEERAKGNILERFSAQQFPDLHSELNLSSLELGDSALYFCASSVEVGIKADTQYFGPGTRLTVL.

The chain recombines TRBV2 with TRBJ1-5; TRBD1 is a possible D gene (5 bases). CDR3 length: 14 amino acids. The germline gives CDR1 SNHLY, CDR2 FYNNEI. Trimming cost V 7 bases and J 0 bases, with 10 bases left between them. In nucleotides, the CDR3 is TGTGCCAGCACGGGACTTAATAGCAATCAGCCCCAGCATTTT. Encoded protein: CASTGLNSNQPQHF.

The chain uses TRBV12-3 or TRBV12-4 and TRBJ1-4; 9 bases match TRBD1. The junction had 7 bases not matched to a gene; V was cut back by 4 bases and J by 4 bases. The CDR3 is 16 residues long. CDR3 protein: CASSSGTGTGNEKLFF. CDR3 nucleotide sequence: TGTGCCAGCAGTTCCGGGACAGGGACGGGTAATGAAAAACTGTTTTTT.

The chain uses TRBV20-1 and TRBJ2-7; no reliable D call. Germline V gene lookup returns CDR1 DFQATT and CDR2 SNEGSKA (reference sequence). This CDR3 has 13 amino acids. Trimming left V 6 bases short and J 3 bases short, with 15 bases between. The CDR3 spells CSAKGSSFYEQYF. The CDR3, as DNA: TGCAGTGCAAAAGGCTCCAGTTTCTACGAGCAGTACTTC.

The chain combines TRBV5-1 with TRBJ1-1, with 7 bases identical to TRBD1. With V trimmed by 3 bases and J by 1 base, 9 bases remained unmatched. Germline values: CDR1 SGHRS, CDR2 YFSETQ. The CDR3 length is 16 residues. This chain's CDR3 is CASSYLGQTSNTEAFF. The CDR3 nucleotides read TGCGCCAGCAGCTATTTGGGACAGACCTCGAACACTGAAGCTTTCTTT.

This chain connects TRBV6-6 to TRBJ2-1; D not certain. CDR3 length: 11 amino acids. Germline V gene lookup returns CDR1 MNHNY and CDR2 SVGAGI (reference sequence). V was clipped by 5 bases and J by 9 bases, with 8 bases between them. DNA of the CDR3: TGTGCCAGCAGTACACGCAGTGAGCAGTTCTTC. This codes for CASSTRSEQFF.

This clonotype was recorded a few times. V gene TRBV12-3 or TRBV12-4 combines with J gene TRBJ2-7; TRBD1 aligns across 8 bases. V trimming: 4 bases; J trimming: 0 bases; junction bases outside the gene matches: 5. The CDR3 runs to 15 residues. In DNA, the CDR3 is TGTGCCAGCAGTTCCACAGGGGGGAGCTCCTACGAGCAGTACTTC. Translation gives CASSSTGGSSYEQYF.

The J gene is TRBJ2-1, the V gene TRBV25-1; D is ambiguous. Trimming left V 3 bases short and J 0 bases short, with 12 bases between. The CDR3 extends over 16 amino acids. Germline V gene data show CDR1 as MGHDK and CDR2 as SYGVNS. The CDR3 nucleotides read TGTGCCAGCAGTGATCTTGGAAGGAGCTCCTACAATGAGCAGTTCTTC. The encoded protein is CASSDLGRSSYNEQFF.

The V call is TRBV15, the J call TRBJ2-7; D unresolved. Germline V gene lookup returns CDR1 LNHNV and CDR2 YYDKDF (reference sequence). The CDR3 spans 16 residues. Trimming took 0 bases from V and 1 from J, leaving 13 bases between them. The CDR3 bases are TGTGCCACCAGCAGAGACTCCGATTGGGGATCCTACGAGCAGTACTTC. It translates to CATSRDSDWGSYEQYF.

The CDR3 protein is CSVQGVTEAFF. The CDR3 region has the DNA TGCAGCGTCCAGGGGGTTACTGAAGCTTTCTTT. The V and J genes are TRBV29-1 and TRBJ1-1; 7 nucleotides align to TRBD1. This CDR3 is built from 11 residues. Trimming removed 6 bases from V and 5 bases from J; junction bases left unmatched: 3. Germline assignment: CDR1 SQVTM and CDR2 ANQGSEA.

The CDR3 protein is CASSPGGDRGLNYGYTF. As DNA, the CDR3 is TGTGCCAGCAGCCCCGGCGGCGACAGGGGGCTTAACTATGGCTACACCTTC. The chain is built from TRBV7-9 and TRBJ1-2, with 10 bases that match TRBD1. The germline V gene encodes CDR1 SEHNR and CDR2 FQNEAQ (reference sequence). The CDR3 loop spans 17 amino acids. The V segment lost 5 bases and the J segment 1 base; nucleotides outside the gene matches: 10.

The V call is TRBV4-3, the J call TRBJ2-4, with TRBD2 identical over 7 bases. The J call may not be correct, given that the DNA end is closer to TRBJ2-7. The CDR3 length is 16 residues. Per germline, CDR1 LGHNA and CDR2 YSLEER. CDR3 sequence reads: CASSQALTSAAYEQYF. CDR3 bases: TGCGCCAGCAGCCAAGCTTTAACTAGCGCCGCCTACGAGCAGTACTTC.

This clonotype was recorded a few times. The chain uses TRBV4-3 and TRBJ2-7, with D unresolved. CDR3 size: 16 residues. Germline-derived CDR1 and CDR2 are LGHNA and YSLEER. V lost 0 bases, J lost 2 bases, and 14 bases lay in between. The CDR3 sequence: CASSQDRAATPYEQYF. In DNA form, the CDR3 reads TGCGCCAGCAGCCAAGATAGAGCAGCCACCCCCTACGAGCAGTACTTC.

The J gene is TRBJ1-5, the V gene TRBV4-2; D might be TRBD1 (5 bases). Germline-derived CDR1 and CDR2 are LGHNA and YNFKEQ. The V gene lost 1 base and the J gene lost 5 bases, with 9 bases spanning the gap. The CDR3 has 14 residues. The CDR3: CASSQGGVDQPQHF. In nucleotides, the CDR3 is TGTGCCAGCAGCCAAGGAGGGGTTGATCAGCCCCAGCATTTT.

The V and J genes are TRBV6-6 and TRBJ2-1, with 10 bases fitting TRBD1. This CDR3 spans 16 amino acids. J gave up 10 bases and V 2 bases, and 11 bases lay outside the gene matches. Germline V gene data show CDR1 as MNHNY and CDR2 as SVGAGI (reference sequence). The CDR3 loop is CASSYDGTGVSYEQFF. DNA of the CDR3: TGTGCCAGCAGTTACGATGGGACAGGGGTCTCCTACGAGCAGTTCTTC.

A few counts support this clonotype. The chain links TRBV5-5 to TRBJ2-1; 7 nucleotides match TRBD1. CDR3 length: 16 amino acids. The V gene end was trimmed by 0 bases and the J gene end by 0 bases; junction bases not matched to a gene: 3. Germline-derived CDR1 and CDR2 are SGHKS and YYEKEE (reference sequence). CDR3 protein: CASSLGAGGSYNEQFF. In DNA form, the CDR3 reads TGTGCCAGCAGCTTGGGCGCAGGGGGCTCCTACAATGAGCAGTTCTTC.

This clonotype was counted between two and nine times. This chain joins TRBV9 and TRBJ1-2; D remains unclear. Trimming took off 6 bases at V and 4 bases at J, with 10 bases between the two ends. Germline assignment: CDR1 SGDLS and CDR2 YYNGEE. The CDR3 length is 12 residues. The CDR3 DNA reads TGTGCCAGCACCAACCGCGGCTATGGCTACACCTTC. It translates to CASTNRGYGYTF. The full variable domain, its missing parts supplied by reference TRBV9 and TRBJ1-2, is DSGVTQTPKHLITATGQRVTLRCSPRSGDLSVYWYQQSLDQGLQFLIQYYNGEERAKGNILERFSAQQFPDLHSELNLSSLELGDSALYFCASTNRGYGYTFGSGTRLTVV.

The genes are TRBV7-9 and TRBJ1-6; 9 positions agree with TRBD1. The V and J ends lost 8 bases and 2 bases, in that order; junction bases with no gene match: 7. The CDR3 extends over 16 amino acids. Germline CDR1 reads SEHNR; CDR2 reads FQNEAQ (reference sequence). The CDR3: CASLVTGGAYNSPLHF. For the CDR3, the DNA is TGTGCCAGCCTCGTCACAGGGGGCGCCTATAATTCACCCCTCCACTTT. The variable domain in full, completed from reference TRBV7-9 and TRBJ1-6, reads DTGVSQNPRHKITKRGQNVTFRCDPISEHNRLYWYRQTLGQGPEFLTYFQNEAQLEKSRLLSDRFSAERPKGSFSTLEIQRTEQGDSAMYLCASLVTGGAYNSPLHFGNGTRLTVT.